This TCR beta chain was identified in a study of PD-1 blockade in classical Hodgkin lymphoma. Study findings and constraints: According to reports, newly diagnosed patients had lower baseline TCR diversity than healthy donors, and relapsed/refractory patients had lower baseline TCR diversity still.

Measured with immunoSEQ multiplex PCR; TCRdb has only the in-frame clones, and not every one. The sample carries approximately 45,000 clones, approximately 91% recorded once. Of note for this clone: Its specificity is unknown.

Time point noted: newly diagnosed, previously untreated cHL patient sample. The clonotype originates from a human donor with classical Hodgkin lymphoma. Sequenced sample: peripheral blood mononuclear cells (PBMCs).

CDR3 coding DNA: TGTGCCAGCAGGGGAGGTGGGAACACTGAAGCTTTCTTT. Protein sequence: CASRGGGNTEAFF. V and J are TRBV28 and TRBJ1-1; no definite D call. The CDR3 contains 13 residues. Germline V gene lookup returns CDR1 MDHEN and CDR2 SYDVKM. The ends were cut back, 6 bases at V and 1 base at J, with 9 bases in the middle. The full variable domain, completed using reference TRBV28 and TRBJ1-1, is DVKVTQSSRYLVKRTGEKVFLECVQDMDHENMFWYRQDPGLGLRLIYFSYDVKMKEKGDIPEGYSVSREKKERFSLILESASTNQTSMYLCASRGGGNTEAFFGQGTRLTVV.